These 29 T cell receptor beta chains originate from one sample sequenced in a study of cytomegalovirus exposure and HLA in healthy donors. The PCR ran on 60 Vbeta and 13 Jbeta primers. TCRdb's table, derived via immunoSEQ multiplex PCR, lists solely in-frame clones and lacks some. The data contain about 190,000 clones, 75% to 90% of them singletons. The material sequenced was PBMCs. These receptor sequences come from a man aged 25 to 45 in good health and CMV-seronegative.

This rearrangement joins TRBV30 to TRBJ1-1, with D unclear. The CDR3 loop spans 12 amino acids. Trimming removed 4 bases from V and 1 base from J, with 7 bases in between. CDR1 is GTSNPN, CDR2 SVGIG, per germline (reference sequence). CDR3 sequence: CAWKLGNTEAFF. The CDR3 DNA is TGTGCCTGGAAGCTTGGGAACACTGAAGCTTTCTTT.

The genes are TRBV6-6 and TRBJ2-7; 10 bases fit TRBD2. Germline V gene sequence: CDR1 MNHNY, CDR2 SVGAGI (reference sequence). The CDR3 runs to 16 residues. V lost 0 bases and J lost 6; bases outside the gene matches: 8. The CDR3 sequence: CASSYSSGRVVGEQYF. The DNA for the CDR3 is TGTGCCAGCAGTTACTCGAGCGGGAGGGTCGTGGGCGAGCAGTACTTC.

The chain couples TRBV10-3 to TRBJ2-5; 9 positions match TRBD2. Per the germline V gene, CDR1 is ENHRY and CDR2 is SYGVKD. CDR3 length: 16 residues. The V segment lost 8 bases and the J segment 0 bases; nucleotides outside the gene matches: 10. Written as DNA, the CDR3 is TGTGCCATCCAGAACGAGACTAGCGGTTACCAAGAGACCCAGTACTTC. Protein product: CAIQNETSGYQETQYF.

The rearrangement joins TRBV28 to TRBJ2-3, with a tentative D call TRBD2 (6 bases). The V end was cut by 6 bases, the J end by 3 bases, with 7 bases between. This CDR3 is 12 amino acids long. CDR1 and CDR2 (germline): MDHEN, SYDVKM. The CDR3 sequence is CASSLATDTQYF. CDR3 nucleotides: TGTGCCAGCAGCCTAGCGACAGATACGCAGTATTTT. Variable domain in full (rest from reference TRBV28 and TRBJ2-3): DVKVTQSSRYLVKRTGEKVFLECVQDMDHENMFWYRQDPGLGLRLIYFSYDVKMKEKGDIPEGYSVSREKKERFSLILESASTNQTSMYLCASSLATDTQYFGPGTRLTVL.

The chain employs TRBV7-9 and TRBJ2-5, with 8 bases lining up with TRBD2. The J segment lost 9 bases and the V segment lost 2 bases, leaving 8 bases of the junction unmatched. This CDR3 spans 14 amino acids. The germline V gene has CDR1 SEHNR and CDR2 FQNEAQ (reference sequence). The CDR3 DNA sequence: TGTGCCAGCAGCTTACGGGGGGGCGGGTTGTCCCAGTACTTC. Translated, it gives CASSLRGGGLSQYF.

This chain uses TRBV5-6 with TRBJ2-7; TRBD1 matches 7 bases. CDR3 size: 15 residues. V gave up 3 bases and J gave up 1 base; unmatched junction bases: 7. Germline loops: CDR1 SGHDT, CDR2 YYEEEE. The chain's CDR3 is CASSSGGRISYEQYF. The CDR3 region has the DNA TGTGCCAGCAGCTCAGGGGGAAGGATTTCCTACGAGCAGTACTTC.

This chain links TRBV19 with TRBJ1-1; 8 bases match TRBD1. The CDR3 totals 12 residues. Per the germline V gene, CDR1 is LNHDA and CDR2 is SQIVND (reference sequence). Trimming at V came to 6 bases and at J to 4 bases, leaving 1 base not matched to a gene. This chain's CDR3 is CASRQGGTEAFF. The CDR3 region has the DNA TGTGCCAGTAGACAGGGGGGCACTGAAGCTTTCTTT.

The rearrangement joins TRBV28 to TRBJ2-2, with D hard to call. Between the trimmed V and J ends, which lost 4 bases and 6 bases, there was a span of 9 bases. The CDR3 contains 13 residues. Germline V CDR1 and CDR2: MDHEN, SYDVKM. Here the CDR3 reads CASSYYRAGELFF. CDR3 nucleotide sequence: TGTGCCAGCAGTTACTATCGTGCCGGGGAGCTGTTTTTT.

The chain is built from TRBV9 and TRBJ2-5; D is possibly TRBD2 (5 bases). The CDR3 spans 16 residues. Per germline, CDR1 SGDLS and CDR2 YYNGEE. Trimming cost V 0 bases and J 3 bases, with 15 bases left between them. The CDR3, as DNA: TGTGCCAGCAGCGTAGCTACGGGGTCTGGGGAAGAGACCCAGTACTTC. Amino acids: CASSVATGSGEETQYF.

This sequence joins TRBV5-1 and TRBJ2-5, with TRBD2 identical over 13 bases. The end of the DNA is better explained by TRBJ2-7, so the J call may be wrong. The CDR3 contains 16 residues. CDR1 is SGHRS, CDR2 YFSETQ, per germline. The CDR3 region is CASSLGTSGTNYEQYF. CDR3 bases: TGCGCCAGCAGCCTGGGGACTAGCGGGACAAACTACGAGCAGTACTTC.

The CDR3 DNA reads TGTGCCAGCAGCCCCGGGGGGAGCACTGAAGCTTTCTTT. Its protein product is CASSPGGSTEAFF. The chain combines TRBV9 with TRBJ1-1, with D possibly TRBD1 on 5 matching bases. V was trimmed by 4 bases and J by 4 bases, leaving 11 bases between them. CDR1 and CDR2 from the germline V gene are SGDLS and YYNGEE. The CDR3 length is 13 residues.

The rearrangement uses TRBV28 and TRBJ1-2; D unclear. This CDR3 spans 13 amino acids. Germline CDR1 is MDHEN and CDR2 is SYDVKM. The germline V and J ends were trimmed by 3 bases and 8 bases, with 13 bases remaining between them. The CDR3 DNA follows: TGTGCCAGCAGTTTGACGGACTATGTGGGCTACACCTTC. This sequence encodes CASSLTDYVGYTF.

J is TRBJ2-5 and V is TRBV28; 7 bases are shared with TRBD2. The CDR3 consists of 13 residues. Germline CDR1 is MDHEN and CDR2 is SYDVKM. V lost 7 bases, J lost 4 bases, and 6 bases stayed unmatched. Written as DNA, the CDR3 is TGTGCCAGCACCCGGACTAGAGGAGAGACCCAGTACTTC. The encoded protein is CASTRTRGETQYF.

This chain links TRBV30 with TRBJ1-2, with D tentatively TRBD1 (5 bases). V was trimmed by 1 base and J by 6 bases, leaving 12 bases between them. The germline V gene has CDR1 GTSNPN and CDR2 SVGIG (reference sequence). This CDR3 region has 13 residues. The CDR3 DNA sequence: TGTGCCTGGAGTGCGACAAGGGGCCATGGCTACACCTTC. Residues: CAWSATRGHGYTF.

This clone showed up just once. The chain has TRBV10-2 and TRBJ2-7; TRBD2 aligns across 7 bases. This CDR3 has 14 amino acids. The V gene end was trimmed by 3 bases and the J gene end by 3 bases; junction bases not matched to a gene: 5. The germline CDR1 and CDR2 sequences are WSHSY and SAAADI. The CDR3 sequence: CASSDSWTSYEQYF. As DNA, the CDR3 is TGCGCCAGCAGTGATTCCTGGACTAGCTACGAGCAGTACTTC.

The genes are TRBV11-3 and TRBJ1-3; maybe TRBD1 (6 bases). V shed 6 bases and J shed 4 bases, with 13 bases lying between them. Germline CDR1 reads SGHNT; CDR2 reads YENEEA. The CDR3 runs 14 residues. CDR3 in amino acids: CASSSWTEGNTIYF. As DNA, the CDR3 is TGTGCCAGCAGTTCCTGGACAGAAGGAAACACCATATATTTT. The whole variable domain, remainder taken from reference TRBV11-3 and TRBJ1-3, is EAGVVQSPRYKIIEKKQPVAFWCNPISGHNTLYWYLQNLGQGPELLIRYENEEAVDDSQLPKDRFSAERLKGVDSTLKIQPAELGDSAVYLCASSSWTEGNTIYFGEGSWLTVV.

The chain links TRBV4-3 to TRBJ1-3; D gene uncertain. CDR1 and CDR2 (germline): LGHNA, YSLEER. This CDR3 contains 16 residues. With 0 bases removed from V and 0 bases from J, the gap between germline ends came to 9 bases. CDR3 sequence (DNA): TGCGCCAGCAGCCAAGATGCGGCCGGCTCTGGAAACACCATATATTTT. It yields the protein CASSQDAAGSGNTIYF.

This clone is a singleton in its sample. The V gene is TRBV11-2, the J gene TRBJ2-2, with D perhaps TRBD1 (7 bases). CDR1 and CDR2 from the germline V gene are SGHAT and FQNNGV. This CDR3 is built from 16 residues. V dropped 2 bases and J dropped 9 bases, with 19 bases sitting between them. This chain's CDR3 is CASSLWDRWRERELFF. The CDR3 nucleotides read TGTGCCAGCAGCTTATGGGACAGATGGAGGGAAAGGGAGCTGTTTTTT.

In its sample, this clone was seen once. This chain connects TRBV25-1 to TRBJ2-5; TRBD2 agrees at 11 bases. Germline loops: CDR1 MGHDK, CDR2 SYGVNS. The CDR3 is 16 residues long. V lost 2 bases and J lost 5; bases outside the gene matches: 7. CDR3 region: CASSEGSGRESETQYF. The CDR3 DNA reads as TGTGCCAGCAGTGAAGGTAGCGGGAGGGAATCGGAGACCCAGTACTTC.

The chain combines TRBV6-1 with TRBJ1-4; D gene ambiguous. Trimming removed 5 bases from V and 0 bases from J, with 4 bases in between. Germline V gene lookup returns CDR1 MNHNS and CDR2 SASEGT. This CDR3 has 13 amino acids. Here the CDR3 reads CASSLATNEKLFF. CDR3 sequence (DNA): TGTGCCAGCAGTCTCGCAACTAATGAAAAACTGTTTTTT.

The chain has TRBV6-1 and TRBJ2-3; tentatively, D is TRBD2 (6 bases). V lost 1 base, J lost 14 bases, and 10 bases lay in between. This CDR3 is 11 amino acids long. Germline V gene lookup returns CDR1 MNHNS and CDR2 SASEGT. Here the CDR3 reads CASSEGGLAYF. In DNA, the CDR3 is TGTGCCAGCAGTGAAGGGGGACTGGCGTATTTT.

Concerning this clone: One end of the junction fails to match germline, which may point to a read error. The chain carries TRBV7-2 and TRBJ1-3; possibly TRBD1 for D (6 bases). The germline V gene encodes CDR1 SGHTA and CDR2 FQGNSA. The length of the CDR3 is 14 residues. CDR3 amino acids: CASSFQGLGNAIYF. In DNA form, the CDR3 reads TGTGCCAGCAGCTTCCAGGGGTTGGGAAACGCCATATATTTT.

The gene calls are TRBV4-3 and TRBJ2-2, with a possible D match to TRBD2 (5 bases). CDR3 length: 17 amino acids. Per the germline V gene, CDR1 is LGHNA and CDR2 is YSLEER. V lost 1 base and J lost 0, with 12 bases in between. CDR3 in DNA: TGCGCCAGCAGCCAAGGAGCAGACGGGGCGAACACCGGGGAGCTGTTTTTT. Translated, it gives CASSQGADGANTGELFF.

V is TRBV18 and J is TRBJ2-2; no clear D. The V and J ends lost 2 bases and 1 base respectively, with 11 bases between them. Germline assignment: CDR1 KGHSH and CDR2 LQKENI. This CDR3 has 16 amino acids. CDR3 sequence: CASSPVGTLNTGELFF. CDR3 bases: TGTGCCAGCTCACCAGTGGGCACGCTGAACACCGGGGAGCTGTTTTTT.

The gene calls are TRBV25-1 and TRBJ1-1; D might be TRBD1 (5 bases). The CDR3 sequence is 13 residues long. V was shortened by 7 bases and J by 0 bases, with 9 bases between the two germline ends. Per the germline V gene, CDR1 is MGHDK and CDR2 is SYGVNS. The CDR3 DNA reads TGTGCCAGCAAGACAGTTTTGAACACTGAAGCTTTCTTT. This translates into CASKTVLNTEAFF.

The CDR3 is CASSPEGAIDYGYTF. In nucleotides, the CDR3 is TGTGCCAGCTCACCGGAGGGGGCGATAGACTATGGCTACACCTTC. V and J are TRBV18 and TRBJ1-2; 7 positions agree with TRBD1. V gave up 3 bases and J gave up 3 bases; unmatched junction bases: 7. The germline V gene has CDR1 KGHSH and CDR2 LQKENI. The CDR3 runs to 15 residues.

In nucleotides, the CDR3 is TGCGCCAGCAGCCAAGCGGCAGGTCGGGGAGATTACAGTCAGTACTTC. This encodes CASSQAAGRGDYSQYF. The V and J genes are TRBV4-1 and TRBJ2-4, with a possible D match to TRBD2 (5 bases). V was shortened by 1 base and J by 12 bases, with 22 bases between the two germline ends. CDR3 length: 16 residues. Germline V gene lookup returns CDR1 MGHRA and CDR2 YSYEKL.

The chain joins TRBV7-9 to TRBJ1-4; weak D call: TRBD1 (6 bases). Germline CDR1 reads SEHNR; CDR2 reads FQNEAQ (reference sequence). The CDR3 has 16 amino acids. Trimming shortened V by 5 bases and J by 3 bases, and 16 bases separated the two germline ends. CDR3 in DNA: TGTGCCAGCAGCCGACCGGGGGCGGGGGCTAATGAAAAACTGTTTTTT. It is translated as CASSRPGAGANEKLFF.

J is TRBJ1-2 and V is TRBV27; tentatively, D is TRBD1 (6 bases). CDR3 length: 16 amino acids. Trimming removed 7 bases from V and 4 bases from J, with 22 bases in between. CDR1 and CDR2 from the germline V gene are MNHEY and SMNVEV (reference sequence). For the CDR3, the DNA is TGTGCCAGCAAGGAAGGGGGTACTGCGAATGGCTATGGCTACACCTTC. Protein sequence: CASKEGGTANGYGYTF.